This T cell receptor beta chain was observed in a study of Ad26.COV2.S vaccination and SARS-CoV-2 variants. Across the whole study: The authors gave Ad26.COV2.S intramuscularly, either once or twice 56 days apart.

The germline CDR1 and CDR2 sequences are MNHNS and SASEGT. The CDR3 loop spans 15 amino acids. The V segment lost 2 bases and the J segment 4 bases; nucleotides outside the gene matches: 7. Study-level findings and limits: Possible underestimation of total T cell responses by the TCR breadth and depth analyses was noted. Across vaccine and placebo recipients, the breadth of non-spike TCRs was similar.

A note on this clone: Antigen specificity is unknown.

The treatment: roughly 18 received Ad26.COV2.S at low or high dose, single or two shots; roughly 5 received placebo; per-sample allocation not given. Sample collection was performed on day 63 after the first vaccine or placebo injection. Data came from immunoSEQ multiplex PCR; TCRdb stores just in-frame clones and leaves some out. The repertoire holds approximately 350,000 clones, with around 86% as singletons. This specimen was peripheral blood, taken in a trial of Ad26.COV2.S vaccine versus placebo. This TCR derives from a person aged 18 to 65 who received the Ad26.COV2.S COVID-19 vaccine or a placebo. J is TRBJ2-7 and V is TRBV6-1; TRBD1 matches 8 bases. The CDR3 bases are TGTGCCAGCAGTGAACGGACAGGGATCCCTTACGAGCAGTACTTC. Translating gives CASSERTGIPYEQYF.